The 28 T cell receptor beta chains listed next were all sequenced from one sample in a study of beta chain features in type 1 diabetes. As every portion of the isolated RNA was reverse transcribed, the sequencing read expressed TCRB transcripts. Repertoires were generated with immunoSEQ multiplex PCR, while TCRdb's copy carries only in-frame clones and drops some. The sample lists 130,000 to 150,000 clones; about 8.7% were seen once. Sequencing was carried out using central memory CD4+ T cells from blood. These receptors were taken from a man aged 18 to 30 in good health.

This clone was seen more than once but under ten times. The gene calls are TRBV18 and TRBJ2-2; tentative D call: TRBD2 (5 bases). Germline V lookup: CDR1 KGHSH, CDR2 LQKENI. With 4 bases removed from V and 3 bases from J, the gap between germline ends came to 15 bases. The CDR3 extends over 16 amino acids. CDR3 region: CASSLLSGVDTGELFF. Here the CDR3 DNA reads TGTGCCAGCTCACTCCTCTCCGGGGTGGACACCGGGGAGCTGTTTTTT.

The chain uses TRBV29-1 and TRBJ2-3; D is unresolved. The length of the CDR3 is 12 residues. The V end lost 2 bases, the J end lost 2 bases, and 5 bases lay between the germline ends. The germline V gene has CDR1 SQVTM and CDR2 ANQGSEA. CDR3 nucleotides: TGCAGCGTTGAACAGAACACAGATACGCAGTATTTT. It codes for CSVEQNTDTQYF.

The chain is built from TRBV7-8 and TRBJ1-4; 9 bases fit TRBD1. The germline V gene encodes CDR1 SGHVS and CDR2 FQNEAQ. The CDR3 loop spans 17 amino acids. V lost 5 bases and J lost 6; bases outside the gene matches: 13. CDR3 loop: CASSPNLGTGRDEKLFF. CDR3 sequence (DNA): TGTGCCAGCAGCCCAAATTTGGGGACAGGGAGGGATGAAAAACTGTTTTTT.

The rearrangement links TRBV28 to TRBJ1-2; D gene unclear. Germline V gene data show CDR1 as MDHEN and CDR2 as SYDVKM. The CDR3 runs to 16 residues. V was trimmed by 3 bases and J by 0 bases, leaving 14 bases between them. The CDR3 reads CASSFPPGRTNYGYTF. The CDR3 DNA is TGTGCCAGCAGTTTCCCCCCGGGGAGAACTAACTATGGCTACACCTTC.

The table lists this clone with many counts. This chain joins TRBV7-9 and TRBJ1-5, with 9 positions matching TRBD1. CDR1 is SEHNR and CDR2 is FQNEAQ in the germline V gene (reference sequence). The CDR3 sequence is 15 residues long. V was pared by 4 bases and J by 6 bases, with 7 bases of the junction left unmatched. The CDR3 DNA sequence: TGTGCCAGCAGCTCGAACAGGGGGCGTAGTCAGCCCCAGCATTTT. Encoded protein: CASSSNRGRSQPQHF.

The table lists this clone with a few counts. The chain combines TRBV11-2 with TRBJ2-1; TRBD1 might be the D (6 bases). The V gene lost 5 bases and the J gene lost 0 bases, with 17 bases spanning the gap. The germline gives CDR1 SGHAT, CDR2 FQNNGV. The CDR3 totals 17 residues. CDR3 amino acids: CASSTQQGPSSYNEQFF. DNA for the CDR3: TGTGCCAGCAGCACTCAACAGGGACCAAGCTCCTACAATGAGCAGTTCTTC.

This clone showed up just a few times. The chain employs TRBV10-1 and TRBJ1-1; D unresolved. From germline, CDR1 is WNHNN and CDR2 SYGVQD (reference sequence). The CDR3 contains 13 residues. Trimming left V 0 bases short and J 5 bases short, with 7 bases between. The CDR3 region is CASSESTLTEAFF. The DNA of the CDR3 is TGCGCCAGCAGTGAGTCGACTCTAACTGAAGCTTTCTTT.

This clone was seen only a few times. The chain employs TRBV25-1 and TRBJ1-6; the D gene is possibly TRBD1 (5 bases). CDR1 and CDR2 from the germline V gene are MGHDK and SYGVNS. The length of the CDR3 is 14 residues. V was cut by 8 bases and J by 8 bases, with 16 bases left in between. The CDR3 region has the DNA TGTGCCAGCCACTGGGGCGGCCGGGATTCACCCCTCCACTTT. Translating gives CASHWGGRDSPLHF.

This clone has a handful of counts. At the DNA level, this CDR3 is encoded by other sequences in the same sample as well. The chain links TRBV5-4 to TRBJ2-3; D possibly corresponds to TRBD2 (6 bases). The germline gives CDR1 SGHNT, CDR2 YYREEE (reference sequence). V lost 1 base and J lost 3, with 12 bases in between. CDR3 length: 15 amino acids. This CDR3 is CASSLRAGITDTQYF. The DNA of the CDR3 is TGTGCCAGCAGCTTGCGAGCGGGTATTACAGATACGCAGTATTTT. The full variable domain, in which reference TRBV5-4 and TRBJ2-3 provide the parts outside the CDR3, is ETGVTQSPTHLIKTRGQQVTLRCSSQSGHNTVSWYQQALGQGPQFIFQYYREEENGRGNFPPRFSGLQFPNYSSELNVNALELDDSALYLCASSLRAGITDTQYFGPGTRLTVL.

A few counts support this clone. The rearrangement links TRBV2 to TRBJ1-1; possibly TRBD1 for D (5 bases). This CDR3 is 12 amino acids long. The germline gives CDR1 SNHLY, CDR2 FYNNEI. V was trimmed by 2 bases and J by 10 bases, leaving 11 bases between them. In nucleotides, the CDR3 is TGTGCCAGCAGTGAACTTGGACAAAGAGCTTTCTTT. This codes for CASSELGQRAFF.

In regard to this clone: This same CDR3 is encoded by further DNA sequences in the sample. The chain is built from TRBV5-1 and TRBJ2-1; 12 bases are shared with TRBD2. Per germline, CDR1 SGHRS and CDR2 YFSETQ. The CDR3 is 15 amino acids. J lost 7 bases, V lost 2 bases, and 4 bases had no gene match. The CDR3 region is CASSFLAGGSNEQFF. CDR3 DNA sequence: TGCGCCAGCAGCTTCCTAGCGGGGGGGAGTAATGAGCAGTTCTTC. Full variable domain (remainder filled in from reference TRBV5-1 and TRBJ2-1): KAGVTQTPRYLIKTRGQQVTLSCSPISGHRSVSWYQQTPGQGLQFLFEYFSETQRNKGNFPGRFSGRQFSNSRSEMNVSTLELGDSALYLCASSFLAGGSNEQFFGPGTRLTVL.

This clone was seen only a few times. The chain recombines TRBV7-7 with TRBJ2-1; 9 bases are a match to TRBD2. The CDR3 is 15 amino acids. Germline loops: CDR1 SSHAT, CDR2 FNYEAQ (reference sequence). V shed 5 bases, J shed 5 bases, and the junction held 7 bases outside the gene matches. The CDR3 is CASSVLAGVNNEQFF. CDR3 in DNA: TGTGCCAGCAGCGTATTAGCGGGGGTTAACAATGAGCAGTTCTTC. Full variable domain (outside the CDR3, taken from reference TRBV7-7 and TRBJ2-1): GAGVSQSPRYKVTKRGQDVTLRCDPISSHATLYWYQQALGQGPEFLTYFNYEAQPDKSGLPSDRFSAERPEGSISTLTIQRTEQRDSAMYRCASSVLAGVNNEQFFGPGTRLTVL.

The V call is TRBV5-6, the J call TRBJ1-6; possibly TRBD1 for D (5 bases). This CDR3 is built from 14 residues. Germline CDR1 reads SGHDT; CDR2 reads YYEEEE. Trimming took 1 base from V and 7 from J, leaving 9 bases between them. The CDR3 is CASSLSGFNSPLHF. CDR3 coding DNA: TGTGCCAGCAGCTTGTCAGGGTTCAATTCACCCCTCCACTTT. Full variable domain (missing parts from reference TRBV5-6 and TRBJ1-6): DAGVTQSPTHLIKTRGQQVTLRCSPKSGHDTVSWYQQALGQGPQFIFQYYEEEERQRGNFPDRFSGHQFPNYSSELNVNALLLGDSALYLCASSLSGFNSPLHFGNGTRLTVT.

This clone was seen a handful of times. J is TRBJ2-7 and V is TRBV6-6, with TRBD1 matching over 9 bases. Germline V gives CDR1 MNHNY, CDR2 SVGAGI (reference sequence). The CDR3 totals 15 residues. V lost 5 bases, J lost 0 bases, and 5 bases stayed unmatched. The CDR3 nucleotides read TGTGCCAGCAGTAAGGACAGGGGAAGCTCCTACGAGCAGTACTTC. It translates to CASSKDRGSSYEQYF.

The chain joins TRBV19 to TRBJ1-2; no clear D gene. Trimming cost V 3 bases and J 7 bases, with 15 bases left between them. Germline loops: CDR1 LNHDA, CDR2 SQIVND (reference sequence). This CDR3 has 14 residues. The CDR3 sequence is CASSISQVTGGYTF. CDR3 DNA sequence: TGTGCCAGTAGTATTTCGCAGGTGACCGGTGGCTACACCTTC.

This clone was found many times. V usage is TRBV18 and J usage is TRBJ1-2, with D perhaps matching TRBD1 (5 bases). CDR3 length: 13 amino acids. Trimming took 4 bases from V and 6 from J, leaving 12 bases between them. The germline CDR1 and CDR2 sequences are KGHSH and LQKENI. This CDR3 reads CASSLQTVDGYTF. As DNA, the CDR3 is TGTGCCAGCTCACTCCAGACAGTTGATGGCTACACCTTC.

Ten or more counts support this clone. This rearrangement joins TRBV29-1 to TRBJ2-4; D unresolved. The CDR3 is 12 residues long. The germline V and J ends were trimmed by 6 bases and 6 bases, with 12 bases remaining between them. Germline CDR1 and CDR2: SQVTM and ANQGSEA. The CDR3 coding sequence is TGCAGCGTGGTAAAACAGACAAACATTCAGTACTTC. It codes for CSVVKQTNIQYF.

A few counts support this clone. The chain is built from TRBV4-1 and TRBJ1-5; a possible D gene is TRBD1 (5 bases). The V gene lost 5 bases and the J gene lost 7 bases, with 15 bases spanning the gap. The CDR3 covers 14 residues. Germline assignment: CDR1 MGHRA and CDR2 YSYEKL. The CDR3 spells CASSMSQGGQPQHF. The DNA for the CDR3 is TGCGCCAGCAGCATGAGCCAGGGTGGCCAGCCCCAGCATTTT.

V and J are TRBV28 and TRBJ1-5, with TRBD1 matching 9 bases. J gave up 6 bases and V 8 bases, and 11 bases lay outside the gene matches. The CDR3 is 15 amino acids. The germline gives CDR1 MDHEN, CDR2 SYDVKM. The CDR3 here is CASVAPDRGGQPQHF. Here the CDR3 DNA reads TGTGCCAGCGTGGCACCCGACAGGGGGGGTCAGCCCCAGCATTTT.

This clone was picked up a small number of times. The chain uses TRBV5-1 and TRBJ2-5, with D hard to call. Trimming stripped 0 bases from V and 2 bases from J, with 8 bases between. CDR1 is SGHRS, CDR2 YFSETQ, per germline. The CDR3 loop spans 14 amino acids. CDR3 coding DNA: TGCGCCAGCAGCTTGGATCCGGTACAAGAGACCCAGTACTTC. Protein: CASSLDPVQETQYF.

This clone was found once. V gene TRBV9 combines with J gene TRBJ2-3; 11 bases line up with TRBD2. The V segment lost 4 bases and the J segment 6 bases; nucleotides outside the gene matches: 7. Germline CDR1 and CDR2: SGDLS and YYNGEE. The CDR3 totals 15 residues. CDR3 bases: TGTGCCAGCAGCAATAGCGGGGGGGCATGGGATACGCAGTATTTT. It translates to CASSNSGGAWDTQYF.

The chain carries TRBV7-2 and TRBJ1-5, with unresolved D. V gave up 4 bases and J gave up 7 bases, with 11 bases separating them. Germline V lookup: CDR1 SGHTA, CDR2 FQGNSA. This CDR3 has 13 amino acids. The CDR3 DNA reads TGTGCCAGCAGCTCCGAGGAGGGACAGCCCCAGCATTTT. Residues: CASSSEEGQPQHF.

The J gene is TRBJ2-5, the V gene TRBV7-9, with 10 bases lining up with TRBD2. The CDR3 is 15 residues long. V dropped 5 bases and J dropped 2; count of bases not matched to a gene: 5. The germline CDR1 and CDR2 sequences are SEHNR and FQNEAQ (reference sequence). As DNA, the CDR3 is TGTGCCAGCAGCCCGACTAGCGGGCCGCAAGAGACCCAGTACTTC. Translated: CASSPTSGPQETQYF.

This clone was found a few times. The chain couples TRBV5-5 to TRBJ2-7; the match to TRBD2 covers 9 bases. The CDR3 has 15 amino acids. After removal of 3 bases from V and 4 bases from J, the junction contained 8 bases not matched to a gene. CDR1 is SGHKS, CDR2 YYEKEE, per germline (reference sequence). The CDR3 sequence is CASSSSTSGTYEQYF. The CDR3 DNA follows: TGTGCCAGCAGCTCCTCGACTAGCGGCACTTACGAGCAGTACTTC.

At least ten counts were recorded for this clone. V gene TRBV13 combines with J gene TRBJ2-1; D is possibly TRBD2 (6 bases). Trimming stripped 1 base from V and 9 bases from J, with 10 bases between. This CDR3 region has 13 residues. Germline V gene sequence: CDR1 PRHDT, CDR2 FYEKMQ (reference sequence). DNA for the CDR3: TGTGCCAGCAGCTTAGCGGGGACTGTTGAGCAGTTCTTC. Translation gives CASSLAGTVEQFF.

This clone was counted between two and nine times. The V and J genes are TRBV4-3 and TRBJ2-3, with 15 positions matching TRBD2. Unmatched junction bases numbered 2, after V lost 3 bases and J lost 4 bases. The CDR3 consists of 16 residues. Germline V gives CDR1 LGHNA, CDR2 YSLEER. The CDR3: CASSHGLAGGSDTQYF. The CDR3, as DNA: TGCGCCAGCAGCCACGGACTAGCGGGGGGGTCAGATACGCAGTATTTT.

A few counts support this clone. This chain connects TRBV7-9 to TRBJ1-2; D ambiguous. Germline CDR1 and CDR2: SEHNR and FQNEAQ (reference sequence). This CDR3 is built from 13 residues. V lost 1 base and J 3 bases, leaving 6 bases between the germline ends. The CDR3 region has the DNA TGTGCCAGCAGCTTAGTAGATGACTATGGCTACACCTTC. Protein sequence: CASSLVDDYGYTF.

This clone came up a few times. The V gene is TRBV27, the J gene TRBJ2-3; TRBD1 matches 9 bases. Germline-derived CDR1 and CDR2 are MNHEY and SMNVEV (reference sequence). The CDR3 consists of 16 residues. Trimming took 2 bases from V and 5 from J; bases not matched to a gene: 8. CDR3 protein: CASSLGDRVYEDTQYF. The DNA for the CDR3 is TGTGCCAGCAGTTTAGGGGACAGGGTTTATGAAGATACGCAGTATTTT.